This T cell receptor delta chain was profiled in a study of gamma-delta T cells after stem cell transplantation. This clone showed up just a few times. TCRdb reanalysed the RT-PCR reads via CATT. The data contain fewer than 3,000 delta-chain clones, roughly 2.6% of them seen just once; the ten biggest clones take up 20% to 25%. Germline V gives CDR1 GEAIGNYY, CDR2 EKD. Trimming took 3 bases from V and 0 from J; bases not matched to a gene: 10. The CDR3 is made up of 19 amino acids. The chain carries TRDV2 and TRDJ3; TRDD3 agrees at 7 bases. The sample taken for sequencing was gamma-delta T cells. This TCR came from a human donor. It is not recorded whose cells these are; they may come from a transplant donor. The CDR3 DNA is TGTGCCTGTGACCCCTTACTGGGGACTAGCTCCTGGGACACCCGACAGATGTTTTTC. It specifies CACDPLLGTSSWDTRQMFF.